This entry concerns a single T cell receptor beta chain. This entry is derived from a study of cytomegalovirus exposure and HLA in healthy donors. This PCR relied on a set of 60 Vbeta primers and 13 Jbeta primers. Assay: immunoSEQ multiplex PCR; the TCRdb copy retains only in-frame clones and omits some. The sample consists of around 110,000 clones, approximately 65% of them appearing once. The CDR3 covers 14 residues. Between the trimmed V and J ends, which lost 6 bases and 1 base, there was a span of 12 bases. Germline V gives CDR1 SNHLY, CDR2 FYNNEI. This rearrangement joins TRBV2 to TRBJ1-1, with no clear D. The source of this sequence is a man between 18 and 35 years old in good health and CMV-seronegative. Input material: PBMCs. The CDR3 sequence is CASRGGGRNTEAFF. In DNA form, the CDR3 reads TGTGCCAGCAGGGGCGGAGGAAGGAACACTGAAGCTTTCTTT.